This TCR beta chain was sequenced for a study of human T cells and chemical hapten exposure. The time point is: pre-sensitization, week 0. Treatment reported: therapeutic diphenylcyclopropenone sensitization with weekly scalp DPC. The V end was cut by 0 bases, the J end by 3 bases, with 15 bases between. Per germline, CDR1 SGHAT and CDR2 FQNNGV. The CDR3 runs to 16 residues. In TCRdb, the RACE reads were re-called with MiXCR into one record per CDR3 protein. Of around 300,000 distinct CDR3 sequences in the sample, approximately 5.8% were seen once. The receptor was derived from a woman younger than 35 with alopecia areata. Some clones in this sample may be carry-over from other donors' samples. The chain uses TRBV11-2 and TRBJ2-7; D call uncertain. The sample consisted of whole blood, taken in connection with sensitization to the hapten diphenylcyclopropenone (DPC). The CDR3 loop reads CASSLDLPDLFYEQYF. The DNA for the CDR3 is TGTGCCAGCAGCTTAGATCTCCCGGACCTTTTCTACGAGCAGTACTTC.